The clone carrying this T cell receptor beta chain was picked up a small number of times. Antigen specificity is unknown. Taken at least 2 cm from the tumor margin, the adjacent lung showed no atypia. This sample was included in a study of T cells in localized non-small cell lung cancer. Study-level findings and limits: Because sequencing included only one region (of the tumor), heterogeneity remains possible.

Assay: immunoSEQ multiplex PCR; the TCRdb copy retains only in-frame clones and omits some. The sample yields around 2,000 clones, around 33% seen once. Per germline, CDR1 MNHGY and CDR2 SAAAGT. The CDR3 runs 14 residues. V dropped 5 bases and J dropped 6 bases, with 16 bases sitting between them. Sequencing used normal lung tissue next to the tumor, obtained before any cancer treatment. The sequence derives from a female donor at least 60 years old with stage I squamous cell lung carcinoma. The chain has TRBV6-8 and TRBJ1-1; D perhaps matches TRBD1 (6 bases). The CDR3 region has the DNA TGTGCCAGCAGTGATGTGGGGGGGGGCTCTGAAGCTTTCTTT. This codes for CASSDVGGGSEAFF.